The clone carrying this TCR beta chain was found a few times. Its antigen is as yet unknown. Collected material from alopecia areata patients comprised lesional scalp punch biopsies and peripheral blood. These data belong to a study of CD8+ T cells in alopecia areata. Study-wide results and limits: Clarity of TCR sharing across patients fell short of that in mice, possibly HLA-related.

V lost 7 bases and J lost 1, with 13 bases in between. The CDR3 has 13 amino acids. In germline, CDR1 is SQVTM, CDR2 ANQGSEA. The sequencing template was cDNA reverse transcribed from extracted RNA. Produced via immunoSEQ multiplex PCR; TCRdb's table is partial and in-frame only. The data hold more than 150,000 clones, with 50% to 70% observed a single time. This sequence joins TRBV29-1 and TRBJ2-5, with D possibly TRBD1 on 6 matching bases. This receptor was identified in a human donor with alopecia areata. The sample in question was CD4+ T cells sorted from blood, obtained at week 0. The CDR3 coding sequence is TGCAGCGGAAGAACAGGGCCCCAAGAGACCCAGTACTTC. Translation: CSGRTGPQETQYF.